Each of the 32 T cell receptor beta chains below was sequenced from the same sample in a study of blood T cell repertoires in COVID-19. Some clones are missing from TCRdb's copy, which holds only in-frame ones; the method was immunoSEQ multiplex PCR. The sample has roughly 100,000 clones; about 90% are singletons. Sequencing was done on a sample of peripheral blood. The receptors were gathered from a human donor in a cohort sampled during active COVID-19.

V gene TRBV27 combines with J gene TRBJ1-2, with 9 bases that match TRBD1. The CDR3 is made up of 13 amino acids. The germline V gene encodes CDR1 MNHEY and CDR2 SMNVEV (reference sequence). Losses at the gene ends were 4 bases for V and 6 bases for J; bases not matched to a gene: 3. The CDR3 coding sequence is TGTGCCAGCAGTTCCCGACAGGGGGATGGCTACACCTTC. Translating gives CASSSRQGDGYTF.

The chain carries TRBV7-8 and TRBJ1-4; D remains unclear. CDR1 SGHVS and CDR2 FQNEAQ come from the germline V gene. The CDR3 covers 15 residues. Trimming cost V 4 bases and J 2 bases, with 11 bases left between them. CDR3 sequence reads: CASSSATETNEKLFF. As DNA, the CDR3 is TGTGCCAGCAGCTCGGCGACGGAGACTAATGAAAAACTGTTTTTT.

CDR3 region: CASSTGTSGLSYNEQFF. The CDR3 bases are TGCGCCAGCAGCACCGGGACTAGCGGATTATCCTACAATGAGCAGTTCTTC. V and J are TRBV5-1 and TRBJ2-1; 11 bases fit TRBD2. Germline-derived CDR1 and CDR2 are SGHRS and YFSETQ. The CDR3 is made up of 17 amino acids. The ends lost 4 bases at V and 1 base at J; junction bases unmatched: 7.

The genes are TRBV2 and TRBJ2-3, with 9 bases lining up with TRBD1. CDR1 and CDR2 (germline): SNHLY, FYNNEI. The CDR3 loop spans 14 amino acids. V gave up 5 bases and J gave up 3 bases; unmatched junction bases: 3. The DNA for the CDR3 is TGTGCCAGCAGTCTGGACAGGGGTACAGATACGCAGTATTTT. Amino acid sequence: CASSLDRGTDTQYF.

The chain uses TRBV9 and TRBJ2-1, with TRBD2 matching over 11 bases. The CDR3 has 16 amino acids. Germline CDR1 and CDR2: SGDLS and YYNGEE. V trimming: 3 bases; J trimming: 7 bases; junction bases outside the gene matches: 9. CDR3 loop: CASSALAGGYGNEQFF. For the CDR3, the DNA is TGTGCCAGCAGCGCATTAGCGGGGGGGTATGGTAATGAGCAGTTCTTC.

The V and J genes are TRBV7-8 and TRBJ2-3; 8 bases map to TRBD2. Germline values: CDR1 SGHVS, CDR2 FQNEAQ. J was trimmed by 2 bases and V by 7 bases; bases with no gene match: 11. This CDR3 comprises 16 residues. The CDR3 nucleotides read TGTGCCAGCAAACTCGGGGAGCGGGGGCCCACAGATACGCAGTATTTT. This sequence encodes CASKLGERGPTDTQYF.

The chain joins TRBV10-2 to TRBJ2-5; D not resolved. Between the trimmed V and J ends, which lost 0 bases and 1 base, there was a span of 9 bases. Germline loops: CDR1 WSHSY, CDR2 SAAADI. The CDR3 spans 15 residues. In nucleotides, the CDR3 is TGCGCCAGCAGTGAGTCACGGCAGGCCCAAGAGACCCAGTACTTC. Its protein is CASSESRQAQETQYF.

About this clone: At one of its ends the junction is not consistent with the germline gene, which may arise from a read error. V usage is TRBV3-1 (or the pseudogene TRBV3-2) and J usage is TRBJ2-1; D possibly corresponds to TRBD2 (6 bases). Germline values: CDR1 LGHDT, CDR2 YNNKEL (reference sequence). The CDR3 length is 16 residues. CDR3 nucleotides: TGTGCCAGCAGCCAAGACCGACTAGAGGCCTACAATGAGCGGTTCTTC. The encoded protein is CASSQDRLEAYNERFF.

The J gene is TRBJ2-4, the V gene TRBV6-1; tentative D call: TRBD2 (7 bases). The V gene lost 1 base and the J gene lost 2 bases, with 18 bases spanning the gap. The germline V gene encodes CDR1 MNHNS and CDR2 SASEGT. The CDR3 loop spans 18 amino acids. CDR3 bases: TGTGCCAGCAGTGAAGTCGCGCTGGGCGGGGGCCCCAAAAACATTCAGTACTTC. The encoded protein is CASSEVALGGGPKNIQYF.

The chain joins TRBV7-8 to TRBJ2-3; 7 nucleotides match TRBD2. The CDR3 runs 15 residues. V lost 5 bases and J lost 3; bases outside the gene matches: 8. CDR1 is SGHVS, CDR2 FQNEAQ, per germline. CDR3 protein: CASSPLAGVTDTQYF. The CDR3 nucleotides are TGTGCCAGCAGCCCCTTGGCGGGAGTTACAGATACGCAGTATTTT.

V usage is TRBV19 and J usage is TRBJ1-1, with D unresolved. Looked up from germline, CDR1 is LNHDA and CDR2 is SQIVND (reference sequence). V shed 4 bases and J shed 5 bases, with 8 bases lying between them. There are 12 residues in the CDR3. CDR3 sequence reads: CASSNVHTEAFF. In DNA, the CDR3 is TGTGCCAGTAGTAATGTCCATACTGAAGCTTTCTTT.

J is TRBJ2-3 and V is TRBV28; D unclear. CDR3 length: 12 amino acids. V gave up 9 bases and J gave up 2 bases, with 9 bases separating them. Germline CDR1 is MDHEN and CDR2 is SYDVKM. CDR3 residues: CASSSATDTQYF. The CDR3 nucleotides read TGTGCCAGTAGCTCGGCCACAGATACGCAGTATTTT.

In DNA form, the CDR3 reads TGTGCCTCTCAGGACAGGGGGCAAAGGACTGAAGCTTTCTTT. The encoded protein is CASQDRGQRTEAFF. The rearrangement links TRBV5-4 to TRBJ1-1; the match to TRBD1 covers 11 bases. Trimming cost V 10 bases and J 5 bases; bases outside gene matches: 10. The germline V gene has CDR1 SGHNT and CDR2 YYREEE (reference sequence). This CDR3 has 14 residues. Full variable domain (missing parts from reference TRBV5-4 and TRBJ1-1): ETGVTQSPTHLIKTRGQQVTLRCSSQSGHNTVSWYQQALGQGPQFIFQYYREEENGRGNFPPRFSGLQFPNYSSELNVNALELDDSALYLCASQDRGQRTEAFFGQGTRLTVV.

The CDR3 loop is CASSKGTATDTQYF. DNA of the CDR3: TGCGCCAGCAGCAAAGGGACAGCCACAGATACGCAGTATTTT. V and J are TRBV5-1 and TRBJ2-3; TRBD1 matches at 7 bases. Per germline, CDR1 SGHRS and CDR2 YFSETQ. The J segment lost 2 bases and the V segment lost 4 bases, leaving 4 bases of the junction unmatched. This CDR3 is built from 14 residues.

The chain employs TRBV19 and TRBJ2-2, with 7 bases fitting TRBD1. This CDR3 region has 13 residues. V lost 7 bases and J lost 5; bases outside the gene matches: 4. The germline V gene has CDR1 LNHDA and CDR2 SQIVND (reference sequence). This CDR3 is CASNNRGTGELFF. The DNA for the CDR3 is TGTGCCAGTAATAACAGGGGTACCGGGGAGCTGTTTTTT.

This clone turned up a few times. The rearrangement uses TRBV19 and TRBJ2-2; 7 nucleotides align to TRBD1. The germline V gene encodes CDR1 LNHDA and CDR2 SQIVND (reference sequence). With V trimmed by 10 bases and J by 1 base, 9 bases remained unmatched. CDR3 length: 15 residues. CDR3: CATNKGAKNTGELFF. The CDR3, as DNA: TGTGCCACCAATAAGGGGGCTAAGAACACCGGGGAGCTGTTTTTT.

The rearrangement joins TRBV19 to TRBJ2-1; 13 bases agree with TRBD2. There are 17 residues in the CDR3. In germline, CDR1 is LNHDA, CDR2 SQIVND (reference sequence). After removal of 3 bases from V and 7 bases from J, the junction contained 9 bases not matched to a gene. In DNA form, the CDR3 reads TGTGCCAGTAGTATCTTTCCGGGACTAGCGGGAAGGAATGAGCAGTTCTTC. This sequence encodes CASSIFPGLAGRNEQFF.

This chain uses TRBV5-4 with TRBJ2-7; D ambiguous. V was trimmed by 3 bases and J by 3 bases, leaving 10 bases between them. The CDR3 is 13 residues long. Germline V gives CDR1 SGHNT, CDR2 YYREEE (reference sequence). This CDR3 reads CASSSAGNYEQYF. For the CDR3, the DNA is TGTGCCAGCAGCTCCGCTGGCAACTACGAGCAGTACTTC.

The gene calls are TRBV6-5 and TRBJ2-7; 7 nucleotides line up with TRBD1. V was clipped by 2 bases and J by 0 bases; unmatched bases: 7. This CDR3 spans 16 amino acids. In germline, CDR1 is MNHEY, CDR2 SVGAGI. The CDR3 DNA follows: TGTGCCAGCAGTTACAACACAGGGGACCCCTCCTACGAGCAGTACTTC. This sequence encodes CASSYNTGDPSYEQYF.

The sample holds one count of this clone. This rearrangement joins TRBV9 to TRBJ1-1; TRBD1 agrees at 8 bases. CDR1 and CDR2 from the germline V gene are SGDLS and YYNGEE. V trimming: 4 bases; J trimming: 4 bases; junction bases outside the gene matches: 6. The CDR3 totals 14 residues. The CDR3 region is CASSPSTGGTEAFF. DNA of the CDR3: TGTGCCAGCAGCCCATCCACAGGGGGCACTGAAGCTTTCTTT.

The V gene is TRBV28, the J gene TRBJ1-5; D remains ambiguous. V was trimmed by 6 bases and J by 3 bases, leaving 15 bases between them. The CDR3 totals 15 residues. Germline V gene sequence: CDR1 MDHEN, CDR2 SYDVKM. CDR3 sequence reads: CASSNPRQINQPQHF. CDR3 in DNA: TGTGCCAGCAGCAACCCTAGGCAGATCAATCAGCCCCAGCATTTT. Complete variable domain (other parts from reference TRBV28 and TRBJ1-5): DVKVTQSSRYLVKRTGEKVFLECVQDMDHENMFWYRQDPGLGLRLIYFSYDVKMKEKGDIPEGYSVSREKKERFSLILESASTNQTSMYLCASSNPRQINQPQHFGDGTRLSIL.

This chain joins TRBV4-2 and TRBJ1-3; 10 nucleotides agree with TRBD1. Trimming removed 1 base from V and 2 bases from J; junction bases left unmatched: 14. Germline-derived CDR1 and CDR2 are LGHNA and YNFKEQ. CDR3 length: 20 residues. DNA of the CDR3: TGTGCCAGCAGCCAAGTCGGAGACAGGGGGCCCTCCTTGGCTGGAAACACCATATATTTT. It encodes CASSQVGDRGPSLAGNTIYF.

This clone occurred once. J is TRBJ1-5 and V is TRBV5-5, with 7 bases lining up with TRBD1. Unmatched junction bases numbered 3, after V lost 4 bases and J lost 2 bases. The V gene's germline CDR1 is SGHKS and CDR2 YYEKEE (reference sequence). The CDR3 runs 14 residues. This chain's CDR3 is CASSEGTGNQPQHF. In nucleotides, the CDR3 is TGTGCCAGCAGCGAAGGGACAGGCAATCAGCCCCAGCATTTT. Based on the CDR3 plus reference TRBV5-5 and TRBJ1-5, the full variable domain is DAGVTQSPTHLIKTRGQQVTLRCSPISGHKSVSWYQQVLGQGPQFIFQYYEKEERGRGNFPDRFSARQFPNYSSELNVNALLLGDSALYLCASSEGTGNQPQHFGDGTRLSIL.

The gene calls are TRBV6-6 and TRBJ2-2, with D possibly matching TRBD1 (5 bases). The CDR3 is made up of 16 amino acids. V lost 2 bases, J lost 6 bases, and 16 bases lay in between. In germline, CDR1 is MNHNY, CDR2 SVGAGI (reference sequence). CDR3 DNA sequence: TGTGCCAGCAGTTACCCCGACAGTTCCGGACCCGGGGAGCTGTTTTTT. Its protein product is CASSYPDSSGPGELFF.

This clone was picked up a small number of times. CDR3 in DNA: TGCGCCAGCAGCTTGGTTGGCAGGGGGGTCAATTCACCCCTCCACTTT. Translating it yields CASSLVGRGVNSPLHF. The V gene is TRBV5-1, the J gene TRBJ1-6, with 7 bases aligning to TRBD1. Germline CDR1 SGHRS, CDR2 YFSETQ. The ends lost 0 bases at V and 7 bases at J; junction bases unmatched: 7. The CDR3 totals 16 residues. The whole variable domain, filled in from reference TRBV5-1 and TRBJ1-6, reads KAGVTQTPRYLIKTRGQQVTLSCSPISGHRSVSWYQQTPGQGLQFLFEYFSETQRNKGNFPGRFSGRQFSNSRSEMNVSTLELGDSALYLCASSLVGRGVNSPLHFGNGTRLTVT.

The chain carries TRBV27 and TRBJ2-1, with 9 bases identical to TRBD1. This CDR3 comprises 15 residues. Germline V lookup: CDR1 MNHEY, CDR2 SMNVEV (reference sequence). J was trimmed by 4 bases and V by 2 bases; bases with no gene match: 3. The CDR3 bases are TGTGCCAGCAGTTTACGGACAGGGGCGTACAATGAGCAGTTCTTC. Protein product: CASSLRTGAYNEQFF.

This clone was seen a single time. The V call is TRBV5-1, the J call TRBJ2-5, with TRBD2 identical over 12 bases. The V gene end was trimmed by 0 bases and the J gene end by 5 bases; junction bases not matched to a gene: 8. In germline, CDR1 is SGHRS, CDR2 YFSETQ. This CDR3 has 17 residues. The CDR3 bases are TGCGCCAGCAGCTTGGGACTAGCGGGAGTTATTCAGGAGACCCAGTACTTC. Its translation: CASSLGLAGVIQETQYF.

V usage is TRBV7-8 and J usage is TRBJ1-3; D is perhaps TRBD1 (6 bases). V lost 5 bases, J lost 0 bases, and 26 bases lay in between. The CDR3 is made up of 20 amino acids. CDR1 and CDR2 from the germline V gene are SGHVS and FQNEAQ. CDR3 coding DNA: TGTGCCAGCAGCCCGCAGTTAGCGGGCCTAGGGGGTGACTCTGGAAACACCATATATTTT. Its protein is CASSPQLAGLGGDSGNTIYF.

The chain carries TRBV6-5 and TRBJ1-6, with unresolved D. With 6 bases removed from V and 7 bases from J, the gap between germline ends came to 16 bases. This CDR3 comprises 15 residues. Germline CDR1 MNHEY, CDR2 SVGAGI. The CDR3 is CASRSGSSGNSPLHF. CDR3 nucleotide sequence: TGTGCCAGCAGATCGGGGTCCTCGGGAAATTCACCCCTCCACTTT.

This sequence joins TRBV20-1 and TRBJ2-1; maybe TRBD1 (5 bases). V was trimmed by 3 bases and J by 10 bases, leaving 13 bases between them. Germline CDR1 reads DFQATT; CDR2 reads SNEGSKA (reference sequence). CDR3 length: 12 amino acids. CDR3 bases: TGCAGTGCTAGTACAGGACATGGGGAGCAGTTCTTC. Amino acid sequence: CSASTGHGEQFF.

This rearrangement joins TRBV9 to TRBJ2-3, with a weak D call TRBD2 (6 bases). CDR1 and CDR2 (germline): SGDLS, YYNGEE. The germline V and J ends were trimmed by 4 bases and 2 bases, with 17 bases remaining between them. The CDR3 consists of 16 residues. CDR3 protein: CASSLRGGTATDTQYF. For the CDR3, the DNA is TGTGCCAGCAGCCTCCGCGGAGGGACGGCCACAGATACGCAGTATTTT.

In this sample, this clone turned up a few times. The V and J genes are TRBV10-3 and TRBJ2-7, with TRBD2 matching over 10 bases. V dropped 9 bases and J dropped 2; count of bases not matched to a gene: 1. The CDR3 loop spans 12 amino acids. Per germline, CDR1 ENHRY and CDR2 SYGVKD. The CDR3 DNA sequence: TGTGCCATTACTAGCGGGGCCTACGAGCAGTACTTC. Translation: CAITSGAYEQYF.